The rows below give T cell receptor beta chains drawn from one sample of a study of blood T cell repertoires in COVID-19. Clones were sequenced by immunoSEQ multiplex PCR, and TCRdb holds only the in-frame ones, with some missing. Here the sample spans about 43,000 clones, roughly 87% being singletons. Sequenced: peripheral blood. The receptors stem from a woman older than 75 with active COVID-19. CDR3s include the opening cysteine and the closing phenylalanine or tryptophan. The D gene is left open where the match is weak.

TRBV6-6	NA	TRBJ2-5	CASSYVALESWETQYF	TGTGCCAGCAGTTACGTTGCCCTAGAATCTTGGGAGACCCAGTACTTC
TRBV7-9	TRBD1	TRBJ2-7	CASSTPGQGREQYF	TGTGCCAGCAGCACTCCGGGACAGGGTCGCGAGCAGTACTTC
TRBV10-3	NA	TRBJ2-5	CAISESHGPGTQYF	TGTGCCATCAGTGAGTCCCATGGTCCGGGGACCCAGTACTTC
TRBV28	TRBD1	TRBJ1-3	CASSSRGEAGNTIYF	TGTGCCAGCAGCAGCAGGGGGGAGGCTGGAAACACCATATATTTT
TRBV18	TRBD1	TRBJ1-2	CASSSDRGRGYGYTF	TGTGCCAGCTCTTCAGACAGGGGGCGAGGCTATGGCTACACCTTC
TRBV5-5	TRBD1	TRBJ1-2	CASTLPDRVGYTF	TGTGCCAGCACCTTACCTGACAGGGTTGGCTACACCTTC
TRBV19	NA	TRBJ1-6	CASSQGGDSPLHF	TGTGCCAGTAGCCAGGGTGGAGATTCACCCCTCCACTTT
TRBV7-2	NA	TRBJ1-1	CASSGDAENTEAFF	TGTGCCAGCAGCGGAGACGCGGAGAACACTGAAGCTTTCTTT
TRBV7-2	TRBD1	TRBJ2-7	CASSPLGQSYYEQYF	TGTGCCAGCAGCCCCCTGGGACAGTCCTACTACGAGCAGTACTTC
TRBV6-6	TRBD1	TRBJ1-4	CASKPGQGAEKLFF	TGTGCCAGCAAGCCGGGACAGGGGGCTGAAAAACTGTTTTTT
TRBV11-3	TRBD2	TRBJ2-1	CASSPGLAGTNNEQFF	TGTGCCAGCAGCCCGGGACTAGCGGGGACTAACAATGAGCAGTTCTTC
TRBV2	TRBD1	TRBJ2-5	CASEVDRGLQETQYF	TGTGCCAGCGAAGTGGACAGGGGGCTCCAAGAGACCCAGTACTTC
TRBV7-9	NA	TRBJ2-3	CASSQNTGIGTDTQYF	TGTGCCAGCAGCCAGAACACAGGGATCGGCACAGATACGCAGTATTTT
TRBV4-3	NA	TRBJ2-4	CASSQAITGGQNIQYF	TGCGCCAGCAGCCAAGCCATTACGGGGGGCCAAAACATTCAGTACTTC
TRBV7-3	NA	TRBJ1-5	CASSRWGGLGFSNQPQHF	TGTGCCAGCAGCCGGTGGGGAGGGTTGGGGTTCAGCAATCAGCCCCAGCATTTT
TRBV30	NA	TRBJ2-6	CAWTRSGANVLTF	TGTGCCTGGACTCGCTCTGGGGCCAACGTCCTGACTTTC
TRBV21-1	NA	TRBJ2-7	CASSKESSDEQYF	TGTGCCAGCAGCAAAGAATCGAGTGACGAGCAGTACTTC